The rows below give T cell receptor beta chains drawn from one sample of a study of STAT5B mutations in CD4+ large granular lymphocyte leukemia. Produced via immunoSEQ multiplex PCR; TCRdb's table is partial and in-frame only. The data contain 25,000 to 35,000 clones, around 74% of them singletons. The sequenced material came from CD4+ T cells from blood buffy coats. Receptors were obtained from a human donor in good health. Each CDR3 is given with its conserved first and last residue. A D gene is named only where the DNA matches it firmly. The size entry is marked missing in some rows and otherwise reads once, few, many or a size class.

J	D	size	V	DNA	CDR3
TRBJ2-5	TRBD2	.	TRBV5-4	TGTGCCAGCAGTCTCCGGACTAGCGAAGAGACCCAGTACTTC	CASSLRTSEETQYF
TRBJ2-3	.	.	TRBV10-1	TGCGCCAGCAGTGAGGTCGGAGGGAGCGTGCGGGATACGCAGTATTTT	CASSEVGGSVRDTQYF
TRBJ2-4	TRBD1	.	TRBV11-2	TGTGCCAGCAGCTTATGGTGGGACAGGGAAAACATTCAGTACTTC	CASSLWWDRENIQYF
TRBJ2-1	TRBD1	.	TRBV9	TGTGCCAGCAGCTCTCGACAGGGGAATAGATACAATGAGCAGTTCTTC	CASSSRQGNRYNEQFF
TRBJ1-2	.	.	TRBV7-9	TGTGCCAGCAGCCCCGGATATCCCGGCTACACCTTC	CASSPGYPGYTF
TRBJ2-5	.	.	TRBV5-4	TGTGCCAGCAGCAGCAAATTGGGTGGAGAGACCCAGTACTTC	CASSSKLGGETQYF
TRBJ1-1	.	few	TRBV4-3	TGCGCCAGCAGCGGTACAGGGACGGCTTTAGCTTTCTTT	CASSGTGTALAFF
TRBJ2-2	TRBD2	.	TRBV7-3	TGTGCCAGCAGCTTAACTAGCGGGGGACTGACCGGGGAGCTGTTTTTT	CASSLTSGGLTGELFF
TRBJ1-4	.	.	TRBV6-1	TGTGCCAGCAGTGAGGGCCCTAATGAAAAACTGTTTTTT	CASSEGPNEKLFF
TRBJ1-4	.	.	TRBV19	TGTGCCAGTAGTATTACAGCTACTAATGAAAAACTGTTTTTT	CASSITATNEKLFF
TRBJ1-5	TRBD1	.	TRBV4-3	TGCGCCAGCAGCCCCATGACAGGGGTTGATCAGCCCCAGCATTTT	CASSPMTGVDQPQHF
TRBJ1-4	.	.	TRBV15	TGTGCCACCAGCAGAGATGGTGGAACTAATGAAAAACTGTTTTTT	CATSRDGGTNEKLFF
TRBJ2-1	.	.	TRBV5-1	TGCGCCAGCAGCTTGGGGCCGGAGGCCAACAATGAGCAGTTCTTC	CASSLGPEANNEQFF
TRBJ2-7	TRBD1	.	TRBV6-4	TGTGCCAGCAGTGAGGACAGGGAGGACTTC	CASSEDREDF
TRBJ1-5	.	.	TRBV18	TGTGCCAGCTCACCTACAGGAATTTTCAGTCAGCCCCAGCATTTT	CASSPTGIFSQPQHF
TRBJ1-6	.	.	TRBV6-6	TGTGCCAGCAGCCCGCGAGGGGCGTATAATTCACCCCTCCACTTT	CASSPRGAYNSPLHF
TRBJ2-3	.	few	TRBV30	TGTGCCTGGAGTGTTGGGCGGGATCCCACAGATACGCAGTATTTT	CAWSVGRDPTDTQYF
TRBJ1-4	.	.	TRBV11-2	TGTGCCAGCAGCTCAACGGGACACAGAAATGAAAAACTGTTTTTT	CASSSTGHRNEKLFF
TRBJ2-7	TRBD1	.	TRBV18	TGTGCCAGCTCACCGGGACAGGGGGCCCACTACGAGCAGTACTTC	CASSPGQGAHYEQYF
TRBJ1-1	TRBD1	.	TRBV5-5	TGTGCCAGCAGCTTAAGACAGGGGCAGTACACTGAAGCTTTCTTT	CASSLRQGQYTEAFF
TRBJ1-1	.	.	TRBV6-4	TGTGCCAGCAGTTTAACAGGGTCCACTGAAGCTTTCTTT	CASSLTGSTEAFF
TRBJ2-3	TRBD2	.	TRBV11-3	TGTGCCAGCAGCCGAAGGAATAGCGGGAGAGGCACAGATACGCAGTATTTT	CASSRRNSGRGTDTQYF
TRBJ2-7	.	.	TRBV7-6	TGTGCCAGCAGCTCGATGAAGGGATACGAGCAGTACTTC	CASSSMKGYEQYF
TRBJ2-1	TRBD2	.	TRBV10-2	TGCGCCAGCAAGCAGCGGGGGGTTCCTGAGCAGTTCTTC	CASKQRGVPEQFF
TRBJ2-2	.	.	TRBV10-3	TGTGCCATCAGTGACAGGGGACGAGCGAACACCGGGGAGCTGTTTTTT	CAISDRGRANTGELFF
TRBJ2-3	.	.	TRBV30	TGTGCCTGGAGTGTAATGATCGGGCCCCGAACGCAGTATTTT	CAWSVMIGPRTQYF
TRBJ2-7	.	.	TRBV6-1	TGTGCCAGCAGCAGGTCAGGGAGCGATTTTTACGAGCAGTACTTC	CASSRSGSDFYEQYF
TRBJ1-1	TRBD1	few	TRBV10-3	TGTGCCATCAGCATTACAGGGGGCACTGAAGCTTTCTTT	CAISITGGTEAFF
TRBJ2-7	.	.	TRBV11-3	TGTGCCAGCAGCGACCCGAGATGGGCCTACGAGCAGTACTTC	CASSDPRWAYEQYF
TRBJ2-5	TRBD1	.	TRBV14	TGTGCCAGCAGCCAAGGGGGACAGGGTGAGGAGACCCAGTACTTC	CASSQGGQGEETQYF
TRBJ2-3	.	.	TRBV27	.	CASSSRTERGGTQYFGGGYF
TRBJ1-1	.	few	TRBV18	TGTGCCAGCTCAGGAAACACTGAAGCTTTCTTT	CASSGNTEAFF
TRBJ1-2	.	.	TRBV7-8	TGTGCCAGCAGCCGAACTACGGTGGGGGGCGAAGATGGCTACACCTTC	CASSRTTVGGEDGYTF
TRBJ1-5	TRBD1	.	TRBV7-2	TGTGCCAGCAGCCCCAACACAGGGGGCGTTTCGCAGCCCCAGCATTTT	CASSPNTGGVSQPQHF
TRBJ2-3	TRBD2	.	TRBV5-4	TGTGCCAGCAGCTTGGGGCGGGGGACGGGAGATACGCAGTATTTT	CASSLGRGTGDTQYF
TRBJ2-3	.	.	TRBV27	TGTGCCAGCAGTTTATCCTCAGGGATAACACACTCGAATACGCAGTATTTT	CASSLSSGITHSNTQYF
TRBJ2-5	.	.	TRBV7-6	TGTGCCAGCAGCTTAGTCTTGCCGACGGAGACCCAGTACTTC	CASSLVLPTETQYF
TRBJ2-1	TRBD2	once	TRBV29-1	TGCAGCGTTGAGGTCGGGAGGGCCAATGAGCAGTTCTTC	CSVEVGRANEQFF
TRBJ2-3	.	.	TRBV19	TGTGCCAGTAGTACTCAGATAGCGGCGGAGATAGTAGATACGCAGTATTTT	CASSTQIAAEIVDTQYF
TRBJ2-1	TRBD2	.	TRBV7-2	TGTGCCAGCAGCTCCTCCGGGACTAGACTTGGCAATGAGCAGTTCTTC	CASSSSGTRLGNEQFF
TRBJ2-2	.	.	TRBV19	TGTGCCAGTAGTATCGAGGACGCGAACACCGGGGAGCTGTTTTTT	CASSIEDANTGELFF
TRBJ1-1	.	few	TRBV6-5	TGTGCCAGCAGTTACAGGGATGTGAACACTGAAGCTTTCTTT	CASSYRDVNTEAFF
TRBJ2-7	TRBD2	.	TRBV9	TGTGCCAGCAGCGTAGGAAATAGCGGGAACTACGAGCAGTACTTC	CASSVGNSGNYEQYF
TRBJ1-3	.	.	TRBV19	TGTGCCAGTACCACAGTGGCTGGAAACACCATATATTTT	CASTTVAGNTIYF
TRBJ2-2	.	.	TRBV23-1	TGCGCCAGCAGTCAATTTGGGGGGGGCCCGAACACCGGGGAGCTGTTTTTT	CASSQFGGGPNTGELFF
TRBJ2-1	.	.	TRBV6-5	TGTGCCAGCAGGCCCCGGGTAGGACTGCAGTTCTTC	CASRPRVGLQFF
TRBJ1-2	.	.	TRBV2	TGTGCCAGCAGTGAAGCCCTACGGGCAGGGCATGGCTACACCTTC	CASSEALRAGHGYTF
TRBJ2-1	TRBD2	.	TRBV25-1	TGTGCCAGCAGTGAATGGCCAGCGGGAGGCTCTGGGAGGCAGTTCTTC	CASSEWPAGGSGRQFF
TRBJ1-1	TRBD1	.	TRBV5-4	TGTGCCAGCAGCACACGGACAGGGGAAGTACAAGCTTTCTTT	CASSTRTGEVQAFF
TRBJ1-6	.	.	TRBV6-5	TGTGCCAGCAGAGGGGAGACACTATATAATTCACCCCTCCACTTT	CASRGETLYNSPLHF
TRBJ1-2	.	.	TRBV6-1	TGTGCCAGTGGACCCCCGGCTAGGCCACACTATGGCTACACCTTC	CASGPPARPHYGYTF
TRBJ1-5	.	.	TRBV6-1	TGTGCCAGCACCTTGACAGTGTTTACTAATCAGCCCCAGCATTTT	CASTLTVFTNQPQHF
TRBJ1-2	.	.	TRBV5-6	TGTGCCAGCAGCTTCGGGGTACACGGAGGCTACACCTTC	CASSFGVHGGYTF
TRBJ2-3	.	once	TRBV11-2	TGTGCCAGCAGCTTAGGGCCTAGCACAGATACGCAGTATTTT	CASSLGPSTDTQYF
TRBJ2-2	TRBD1	few	TRBV7-9	TGTGCCAGCAGAAGGACAGGAGACACCGGGGAGCTGTTTTTT	CASRRTGDTGELFF
TRBJ1-3	.	.	TRBV9	TGTGCCAGCAGCGTAGGAAGCAATCCAGGAACCACCATATATTTT	CASSVGSNPGTTIYF
TRBJ2-7	.	.	TRBV7-9	TGTGCCAGCAGCTTAGCCGGGCGGGGGCTTAGGGTCGGTACCTACGAGCAGTACTTC	CASSLAGRGLRVGTYEQYF
TRBJ1-4	.	.	TRBV29-1	TGCAGCGTTGAAACGGACGCAACTAATGAAAAACTGTTTTTT	CSVETDATNEKLFF
TRBJ2-7	.	.	TRBV29-1	TGCAGCGTTGAGCAAGTAGACGAGCAGTACTTC	CSVEQVDEQYF
TRBJ2-2	TRBD1	.	TRBV5-5	TGTGCCAGCAGCTGGAGGCCGGGACAGATAAACACCGGGGAGCTGTTTTTT	CASSWRPGQINTGELFF